This TCR beta chain was obtained from a study of blood T cell repertoires in COVID-19. Repertoires were generated with immunoSEQ multiplex PCR, while TCRdb's copy carries only in-frame clones and drops some. The table lists roughly 200,000 clones, roughly three quarters of them singletons. Source material: peripheral blood. The source is a woman aged 80 or over with COVID-19, enrolled during active disease.

The CDR3 DNA follows: TGTGCCAGCAGTGAAGGGAGGGGGCCCCAAGAGACCCAGTACTTC. This codes for CASSEGRGPQETQYF. J is TRBJ2-5 and V is TRBV6-1, with a weak D call TRBD1 (7 bases). Trimming pared 1 base from V and 1 base from J, leaving 10 bases between. From germline, CDR1 is MNHNS and CDR2 SASEGT. CDR3 length: 15 residues.